What follows are 13 T cell receptor beta chains derived from one specimen sequenced in a study of CD8 T cells in ankylosing spondylitis. TCRdb processed the 5' RACE reads anew with MiXCR; each CDR3 protein has one entry. The repertoire includes roughly 180,000 distinct CDR3 sequences, about 13% of them detected once, and more than 15% sits in the top ten. Sequencing was carried out using blood, either unsorted or a sorted T cell fraction (not recorded which). The source of these receptors is a male donor with ankylosing spondylitis or in good health (not recorded which).

The V and J genes are TRBV4-1 and TRBJ2-1; 10 bases agree with TRBD2. The J segment lost 8 bases and the V segment lost 3 bases, leaving 10 bases of the junction unmatched. The CDR3 spans 16 residues. The germline V gene encodes CDR1 MGHRA and CDR2 YSYEKL. The CDR3 loop reads CASSQRTSGIIYEQFF. CDR3 bases: TGCGCCAGCAGCCAGCGTACTAGCGGGATTATCTATGAGCAGTTCTTC.

The gene calls are TRBV3-1 and TRBJ2-7, with 7 positions matching TRBD1. The CDR3 contains 17 residues. The J segment lost 0 bases and the V segment lost 4 bases, leaving 12 bases of the junction unmatched. The germline gives CDR1 LGHDT, CDR2 YNNKEL (reference sequence). The CDR3 DNA follows: TGTGCCAGCAGCCCTGGACAGGAGGCAAGGAGCTCCTACGAGCAGTACTTC. Protein sequence: CASSPGQEARSSYEQYF.

This clonotype showed up many times. This rearrangement joins TRBV4-1 to TRBJ2-1; tentatively, D is TRBD2 (7 bases). Germline loops: CDR1 MGHRA, CDR2 YSYEKL. Trimming pared 4 bases from V and 4 bases from J, leaving 17 bases between. The CDR3 runs to 16 residues. CDR3 residues: CASSPEGGAPYNEQFF. CDR3 DNA sequence: TGCGCCAGCAGCCCAGAGGGGGGGGCCCCTTACAATGAGCAGTTCTTC.

This clonotype was seen a few times. This chain joins TRBV7-2 and TRBJ2-1; possibly TRBD2 for D (5 bases). V gave up 1 base and J gave up 9 bases, with 13 bases separating them. CDR3 length: 14 residues. The germline CDR1 and CDR2 sequences are SGHTA and FQGNSA. The CDR3 reads CASSLDLLEGEQFF. DNA of the CDR3: TGTGCCAGCAGCTTAGATCTTCTAGAGGGTGAGCAGTTCTTC.

This clonotype was found many times. V usage is TRBV9 and J usage is TRBJ2-1, with a tentative D call TRBD1 (5 bases). The CDR3 has 15 amino acids. V shed 3 bases and J shed 6 bases, with 16 bases lying between them. Germline lookup yields CDR1 SGDLS and CDR2 YYNGEE. The CDR3 is CASSAPDTGSNEQFF. For the CDR3, the DNA is TGTGCCAGCAGCGCCCCAGACACAGGCTCCAATGAGCAGTTCTTC.

The V and J genes are TRBV4-1 and TRBJ2-7; D ambiguous. The CDR3 runs 15 residues. Trimming cost V 1 base and J 2 bases, with 12 bases left between them. The germline V gene encodes CDR1 MGHRA and CDR2 YSYEKL. The CDR3 bases are TGCGCCAGCAGCCAAGCCCGTTCTCGGGCCTACGAGCAGTACTTC. Translation gives CASSQARSRAYEQYF.

This clonotype occurred a few times. This sequence joins TRBV27 and TRBJ2-1, with a possible D match to TRBD2 (7 bases). CDR1 is MNHEY, CDR2 SMNVEV, per germline (reference sequence). The CDR3 runs to 13 residues. Trimming removed 7 bases from V and 8 bases from J, with 15 bases in between. The CDR3 sequence: CASTGGGAYEQFF. The CDR3 nucleotides read TGTGCCAGCACCGGAGGGGGGGCCTATGAGCAGTTCTTC.

This clonotype was seen repeatedly, ten times or more. The chain joins TRBV20-1 to TRBJ2-2; 7 bases are shared with TRBD1. CDR1 and CDR2 from the germline V gene are DFQATT and SNEGSKA (reference sequence). The V gene end was trimmed by 5 bases and the J gene end by 5 bases; junction bases not matched to a gene: 2. The CDR3 has 12 residues. The CDR3 region is CSADRETGELFF. DNA of the CDR3: TGCAGTGCTGACAGGGAAACCGGGGAGCTGTTTTTT.

This clonotype came up many times. J is TRBJ2-2 and V is TRBV7-9; D ambiguous. The CDR3 runs 17 residues. Per germline, CDR1 SEHNR and CDR2 FQNEAQ (reference sequence). The V end lost 2 bases, the J end lost 0 bases, and 13 bases lay between the germline ends. The CDR3 loop is CASSLPLGGTNTGELFF. The CDR3 nucleotides are TGTGCCAGCAGCTTACCCCTCGGCGGTACGAACACCGGGGAGCTGTTTTTT.

This rearrangement joins TRBV29-1 to TRBJ2-7; 7 bases agree with TRBD2. After removal of 7 bases from V and 3 bases from J, the junction contained 6 bases not matched to a gene. The V gene's germline CDR1 is SQVTM and CDR2 ANQGSEA. The CDR3 covers 12 residues. DNA of the CDR3: TGCAGCGCGCGGGAGTTCGGCTACGAGCAGTACTTC. As protein: CSAREFGYEQYF.

The table lists this clonotype with many counts. This CDR3 reads CSARGRGDTEAFF. CDR3 nucleotide sequence: TGCAGTGCGAGGGGGCGCGGGGACACTGAAGCTTTCTTT. V gene TRBV20-1 combines with J gene TRBJ1-1, with 7 bases aligning to TRBD1. J was trimmed by 3 bases and V by 6 bases; bases with no gene match: 7. The CDR3 is made up of 13 amino acids. Germline CDR1 DFQATT, CDR2 SNEGSKA (reference sequence).

To note about this clonotype: At one of its ends the junction is not consistent with the germline gene, which may arise from a read error. The V gene is TRBV7-9, the J gene TRBJ2-7; TRBD2 aligns across 7 bases. This CDR3 comprises 16 residues. Germline CDR1 reads SEHNR; CDR2 reads FQNEAQ (reference sequence). CDR3 in amino acids: CASTLTVGREISEQYF. In DNA form, the CDR3 reads TGTGCCAGCACCTTAACGGTAGGGAGGGAAATCTCCGAGCAGTACTTC.

This chain joins TRBV5-6 and TRBJ2-7; either TRBD1 or TRBD2 may supply D (5 bases each). This CDR3 spans 15 amino acids. Per the germline V gene, CDR1 is SGHDT and CDR2 is YYEEEE. V was clipped by 4 bases and J by 2 bases, with 16 bases between them. CDR3 in DNA: TGTGCCAGCAGCCCTAGGGACGGAATGACCTACGAGCAGTACTTC. Translating it yields CASSPRDGMTYEQYF.